This T cell receptor beta chain was sequenced during a study of blood T cell repertoires in COVID-19. Study summary: COVID-19 samples from acute and convalescent phases originated in the United States, Italy and Spain. Sample material is recorded as cDNA or gDNA derived from T cells, B-cell-depleted T cells, or PBMCs.

Study processing details: Reference gene primer amplification gave nucleated cell count estimates. The protocol was immunoSEQ multiplex PCR, while the TCRdb copy is restricted to in-frame clones and leaves out a portion. Clone size and the V and J calls come from that table; the DNA yielded D and trimming. Counted here are about 130,000 clones, roughly 85% occurring once; the ten biggest clones make up 3.5% to 5%. Per germline, CDR1 SGDLS and CDR2 YYNGEE. The CDR3 length is 12 residues. Trimming removed 0 bases from V and 7 bases from J; junction bases left unmatched: 0. The sequence was collected from a human donor in a cohort sampled during active COVID-19. The sample consisted of peripheral blood. The chain couples TRBV9 to TRBJ1-1; 7 bases are a match to TRBD1. The CDR3, as DNA: TGTGCCAGCAGCGTAGGGACAGGTGAAGCTTTCTTT. Translating it yields CASSVGTGEAFF.